This TCR beta chain was observed in a study of cytomegalovirus exposure and HLA in healthy donors. Whole-study context: A previous analysis identified more than 100 million unique TCR beta sequences derived from 180 million or so T cells. Study-level results: Most of the TCR beta V segments (in an earlier analysis) were productive either about 87% or about 30% of the time.

PCR employed 60 Vbeta and 13 Jbeta primers. The method was immunoSEQ multiplex PCR; TCRdb's version includes in-frame clones alone and lacks a portion of them. This listing includes under 95,000 clones. This CDR3 is built from 19 residues. Germline V gene lookup returns CDR1 LGHNA and CDR2 YSLEER. The V segment lost 3 bases and the J segment 3 bases; nucleotides outside the gene matches: 15. Points on this clone: Its antigen remains unknown.

These donors counted as nominally healthy when sampled, but unrecorded immune exposures were likely. The receptor comes from a man aged 45-60 years in good health and CMV-seronegative. V usage is TRBV4-3 and J usage is TRBJ2-3; 10 bases line up with TRBD2. Specimen: PBMCs. CDR3 bases: TGCGCCAGCAGCCAGGACGTGGGTAGCGGGGGGCATCTGACAGATACGCAGTATTTT. It translates to CASSQDVGSGGHLTDTQYF.